This TCR beta chain was documented in a study of blood T cell repertoires in COVID-19. Study as a whole: Specimens from acute and convalescent COVID-19 originated in the United States, Italy and Spain.

TCRdb's copy holds only in-frame clones and misses some; the assay was immunoSEQ multiplex PCR. The repertoire has around 200,000 clones, around 90% of them found once; the top ten carry 1.2%. The germline V gene encodes CDR1 SNHLY and CDR2 FYNNEI. With 7 bases removed from V and 3 bases from J, the gap between germline ends came to 12 bases. This CDR3 has 14 amino acids. The cohort comprised adults aged about 18 to 89 years residing in about two dozen US areas. Clinical histories supplied by participants themselves formed the basis of cohort assignment. Recovered participants had two consecutive negative NP/OP PCR tests, healthcare professional clearance, or symptom resolution.

This chain links TRBV2 with TRBJ1-4; D is undetermined. Sequencing was performed on PBMCs or T cells enriched from blood (not recorded which). The sequence was obtained from a man aged 25-45 years who had recovered from COVID-19. CDR3 residues: CASTGWRANEKLFF. Written as DNA, the CDR3 is TGTGCCAGCACTGGATGGCGGGCTAATGAAAAACTGTTTTTT.